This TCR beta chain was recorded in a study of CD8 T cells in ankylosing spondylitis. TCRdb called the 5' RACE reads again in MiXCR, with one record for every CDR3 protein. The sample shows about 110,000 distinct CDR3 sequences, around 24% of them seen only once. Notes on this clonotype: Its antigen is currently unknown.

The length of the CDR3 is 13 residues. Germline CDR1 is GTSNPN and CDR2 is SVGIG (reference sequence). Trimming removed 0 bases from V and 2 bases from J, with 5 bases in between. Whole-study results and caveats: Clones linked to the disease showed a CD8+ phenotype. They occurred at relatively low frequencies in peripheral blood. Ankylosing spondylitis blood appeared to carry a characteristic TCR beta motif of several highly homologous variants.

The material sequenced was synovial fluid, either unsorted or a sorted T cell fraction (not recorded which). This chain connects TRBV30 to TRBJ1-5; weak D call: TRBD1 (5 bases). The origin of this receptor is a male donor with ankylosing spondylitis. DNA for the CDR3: TGTGCCTGGAGTGTACAGGGCAATCAGCCCCAGCATTTT. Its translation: CAWSVQGNQPQHF.